The entry below describes one T cell receptor beta chain. Its antigen is unknown. PCR employed 60 Vbeta and 13 Jbeta primers. Here immunoSEQ multiplex PCR was the method, and the copy in TCRdb shows in-frame clones only, minus some. The table lists around 150,000 clones, around 83% of them singletons. V lost 2 bases to trimming and J lost 4 bases, with 9 bases between them. Germline lookup yields CDR1 SGDLS and CDR2 YYNGEE. CDR3 length equals 13 residues. The data are from a study of cytomegalovirus exposure and HLA in healthy donors. Study results and caveats: Per published accounts, TCR beta sequences correctly predicted the HLA-A and HLA-B alleles of most subjects.

The chain couples TRBV9 to TRBJ1-2, with D maybe TRBD1 (5 bases). Sample: PBMCs. This TCR derives from a middle-aged man in good health and CMV-seropositive. The CDR3, as DNA: TGTGCCAGCAGCGTTCAGGGTTCCTATGGCTACACCTTC. Its translation is CASSVQGSYGYTF.